This is a list of T cell receptor beta chains from one sample in a study of siplizumab effects on memory and regulatory T cells. The protocol was immunoSEQ multiplex PCR, while the TCRdb copy is restricted to in-frame clones and leaves out a portion. The repertoire holds around 100,000 clones, approximately 95% seen once, with around 0.3% in the top ten. Material for sequencing was non-Treg CD4+ T cells sorted from blood. The source of these receptors is a human donor in good health. Both conserved end residues are part of each CDR3. A D gene is named only where the DNA matches it firmly. The listing skips clone size in some rows; elsewhere it reads once, few, many or a size class.

d_gene: NA
v_gene: TRBV5-4
abundance: NA
j_gene: TRBJ2-3
CDR3aa: CASSTNTDTQYF
CDR3nt: TGTGCCAGCAGCACAAACACAGATACGCAGTATTTT

d_gene: TRBD1
v_gene: TRBV18
abundance: once
j_gene: TRBJ1-2
CDR3aa: CASSPNTGQGARYGYTF
CDR3nt: TGTGCCAGCTCCCCCAACACAGGACAGGGGGCAAGATATGGCTACACCTTC

d_gene: TRBD2
v_gene: TRBV19
abundance: NA
j_gene: TRBJ2-2
CDR3aa: CASTVRGTSGKGFTGELFF
CDR3nt: TGTGCCAGTACCGTCAGGGGGACTAGCGGGAAGGGCTTCACCGGGGAGCTGTTTTTT

d_gene: NA
v_gene: TRBV29-1
abundance: NA
j_gene: TRBJ1-3
CDR3aa: CSVEGDGNTIYF
CDR3nt: TGCAGCGTTGAGGGAGATGGAAACACCATATATTTT

d_gene: NA
v_gene: TRBV11-2
abundance: NA
j_gene: TRBJ1-1
CDR3aa: CASSDFLSSVAFF
CDR3nt: TGTGCCAGCAGCGATTTTTTGTCTTCCGTAGCTTTCTTT

d_gene: TRBD1
v_gene: TRBV5-1
abundance: NA
j_gene: TRBJ2-5
CDR3aa: CASSLIEQGAWETQYF
CDR3nt: TGCGCCAGCAGCTTGATTGAACAGGGGGCGTGGGAGACCCAGTACTTC

d_gene: NA
v_gene: TRBV5-1
abundance: NA
j_gene: TRBJ1-2
CDR3aa: CASSSGDNIRLGTQRYGYTF
CDR3nt: TGCGCCAGCAGCTCTGGGGACAATATTCGCCTCGGGACCCAACGATATGGCTACACCTTC

d_gene: TRBD2
v_gene: TRBV7-6
abundance: once
j_gene: TRBJ2-3
CDR3aa: CASSLGGTSGTTQYF
CDR3nt: TGTGCCAGCAGCTTAGGTGGGACTAGCGGAACCACGCAGTATTTT

d_gene: TRBD1
v_gene: TRBV5-1
abundance: once
j_gene: TRBJ1-1
CDR3aa: CASSSGQLRPNTEAFF
CDR3nt: TGCGCCAGCAGCTCGGGACAGCTGAGGCCGAACACTGAAGCTTTCTTT

d_gene: TRBD1
v_gene: TRBV29-1
abundance: few
j_gene: TRBJ1-1
CDR3aa: CSVRQGMNTEAFF
CDR3nt: TGCAGCGTCAGACAGGGAATGAACACTGAAGCTTTCTTT

d_gene: NA
v_gene: TRBV7-2
abundance: NA
j_gene: TRBJ2-1
CDR3aa: CASSYPGAGMDRNNEQFF
CDR3nt: TGTGCCAGCAGCTACCCGGGGGCGGGGATGGATCGGAACAATGAGCAGTTCTTC

d_gene: NA
v_gene: TRBV9
abundance: NA
j_gene: TRBJ2-1
CDR3aa: CASSGATRGYNEQFF
CDR3nt: TGTGCCAGCAGCGGGGCGACGAGAGGGTACAATGAGCAGTTCTTC

d_gene: TRBD2
v_gene: TRBV4-2
abundance: NA
j_gene: TRBJ2-4
CDR3aa: CASSPEPGKGTSGSEKNIQYF
CDR3nt: TGTGCCAGCAGCCCCGAACCCGGGAAAGGGACTAGCGGGAGTGAAAAAAACATTCAGTACTTC

d_gene: NA
v_gene: TRBV5-4
abundance: NA
j_gene: TRBJ1-3
CDR3aa: CASSLEGRIGNTIYF
CDR3nt: TGTGCCAGCAGCTTGGAAGGACGGATCGGAAACACCATATATTTT

d_gene: NA
v_gene: TRBV29-1
abundance: NA
j_gene: TRBJ2-2
CDR3aa: CSVVEGGAGELFF
CDR3nt: TGCAGCGTTGTGGAAGGGGGGGCCGGGGAGCTGTTTTTT

d_gene: TRBD1
v_gene: TRBV2
abundance: NA
j_gene: TRBJ1-1
CDR3aa: CASSQDRVGGEAFF
CDR3nt: TGTGCCAGCAGCCAAGACAGGGTTGGTGGTGAAGCTTTCTTT

d_gene: NA
v_gene: TRBV6-5
abundance: NA
j_gene: TRBJ1-6
CDR3aa: CASSYSWGSPLHF
CDR3nt: TGTGCCAGCAGTTACTCTTGGGGTTCACCCCTCCACTTT

d_gene: TRBD1
v_gene: TRBV30
abundance: NA
j_gene: TRBJ2-1
CDR3aa: CAWSATLDRGQFF
CDR3nt: TGTGCCTGGAGCGCTACTTTGGACAGGGGGCAGTTCTTC

d_gene: NA
v_gene: TRBV25-1
abundance: NA
j_gene: TRBJ1-1
CDR3aa: CASSERMGGTEAFF
CDR3nt: TGTGCCAGCAGTGAAAGGATGGGGGGGACTGAAGCTTTCTTT

d_gene: NA
v_gene: TRBV6-5
abundance: NA
j_gene: TRBJ1-1
CDR3aa: CASSFGQSNTEAFF
CDR3nt: TGTGCCAGCAGTTTTGGACAAAGTAACACTGAAGCTTTCTTT

d_gene: NA
v_gene: TRBV2
abundance: NA
j_gene: TRBJ1-3
CDR3aa: CASSSRGTGNTIYF
CDR3nt: TGTGCCAGCAGTTCCAGGGGAACTGGAAACACCATATATTTT

d_gene: TRBD2
v_gene: TRBV4-1
abundance: once
j_gene: TRBJ2-3
CDR3aa: CASSQPSGGSTDTQYF
CDR3nt: TGCGCCAGCAGCCAACCTAGCGGGGGGAGCACAGATACGCAGTATTTT

d_gene: NA
v_gene: TRBV19
abundance: NA
j_gene: TRBJ2-2
CDR3aa: CASSIEADTGELFF
CDR3nt: TGTGCCAGTAGTATCGAGGCAGACACCGGGGAGCTGTTTTTT

d_gene: NA
v_gene: TRBV5-4
abundance: NA
j_gene: TRBJ2-5
CDR3aa: CASSFGNQETQYF
CDR3nt: TGTGCCAGCAGCTTCGGAAACCAAGAGACCCAGTACTTC

d_gene: NA
v_gene: TRBV9
abundance: NA
j_gene: TRBJ1-2
CDR3aa: CASSTVSYGYTF
CDR3nt: TGTGCCAGCAGCACCGTCAGCTATGGCTACACCTTC

d_gene: NA
v_gene: TRBV6-6
abundance: NA
j_gene: TRBJ1-1
CDR3aa: CASSYAAGRTEAFF
CDR3nt: TGTGCCAGCAGTTACGCGGCAGGCAGGACTGAAGCTTTCTTT

d_gene: TRBD2
v_gene: TRBV19
abundance: NA
j_gene: TRBJ2-1
CDR3aa: CATGTSGTPYNEQFF
CDR3nt: TGTGCCACCGGGACTAGCGGAACCCCCTACAATGAGCAGTTCTTC

d_gene: NA
v_gene: TRBV6-6
abundance: NA
j_gene: TRBJ2-1
CDR3aa: CASSKLSSSYNEQFF
CDR3nt: TGTGCCAGCAGTAAACTCTCGAGCTCCTACAATGAGCAGTTCTTC

d_gene: TRBD1
v_gene: TRBV5-1
abundance: NA
j_gene: TRBJ1-2
CDR3aa: CASSLLSQDRGYGYTF
CDR3nt: TGCGCCAGCAGCTTGCTTTCCCAGGACAGGGGTTATGGCTACACCTTC

d_gene: NA
v_gene: TRBV19
abundance: NA
j_gene: TRBJ2-2
CDR3aa: CASLDGGPGYPGELFF
CDR3nt: TGTGCCAGTCTGGATGGCGGACCGGGATACCCCGGGGAGCTGTTTTTT

d_gene: TRBD1
v_gene: TRBV7-6
abundance: NA
j_gene: TRBJ2-1
CDR3aa: CASSSRRDRDYNEQFF
CDR3nt: TGTGCCAGCAGCTCTCGCCGGGACAGGGACTACAATGAGCAGTTCTTC

d_gene: TRBD2
v_gene: TRBV5-7
abundance: NA
j_gene: TRBJ2-7
CDR3aa: CASSPTSGSSEQYF
CDR3nt: TGTGCCAGCAGCCCGACTAGCGGGAGTAGTGAGCAGTACTTC

d_gene: NA
v_gene: TRBV5-1
abundance: NA
j_gene: TRBJ2-7
CDR3aa: CASSFTGYEQYF
CDR3nt: TGCGCCAGCAGCTTCACTGGATACGAGCAGTACTTC

d_gene: NA
v_gene: TRBV2
abundance: NA
j_gene: TRBJ2-5
CDR3aa: CASSGFETQYF
CDR3nt: TGTGCCAGCAGTGGTTTTGAGACCCAGTACTTC

d_gene: NA
v_gene: TRBV18
abundance: NA
j_gene: TRBJ1-6
CDR3aa: CASSPPGGGNSPLHF
CDR3nt: TGTGCCAGCTCACCACCGGGGGGAGGTAATTCACCCCTCCACTTT

d_gene: NA
v_gene: TRBV2
abundance: NA
j_gene: TRBJ2-7
CDR3aa: CASSESSYEQYF
CDR3nt: TGTGCCAGCAGTGAAAGCTCCTACGAGCAGTACTTC

d_gene: TRBD2
v_gene: TRBV25-1
abundance: NA
j_gene: TRBJ2-1
CDR3aa: CASRSTSGSYNEQFF
CDR3nt: TGTGCCAGCAGGAGTACCAGCGGGAGCTACAATGAGCAGTTCTTC

d_gene: TRBD2
v_gene: TRBV5-4
abundance: NA
j_gene: TRBJ2-3
CDR3aa: CASSIERGGRADTQYF
CDR3nt: TGTGCCAGCAGCATCGAGCGGGGGGGTAGGGCAGATACGCAGTATTTT

d_gene: NA
v_gene: TRBV18
abundance: few
j_gene: TRBJ1-1
CDR3aa: CASSPKLNTEAFF
CDR3nt: TGTGCCAGCTCACCAAAGTTAAACACTGAAGCTTTCTTT

d_gene: NA
v_gene: TRBV10-3
abundance: NA
j_gene: TRBJ1-3
CDR3aa: CAITADGAGNTIYF
CDR3nt: TGTGCCATCACTGCCGACGGCGCTGGAAACACCATATATTTT

d_gene: TRBD1
v_gene: TRBV2
abundance: NA
j_gene: TRBJ2-2
CDR3aa: CASSEHEGQGAGELFF
CDR3nt: TGTGCCAGCAGTGAACATGAGGGACAGGGGGCCGGGGAGCTGTTTTTT

d_gene: TRBD1
v_gene: TRBV19
abundance: once
j_gene: TRBJ2-2
CDR3aa: CASSPTGAGELFF
CDR3nt: TGTGCCAGTAGTCCGACAGGGGCCGGGGAGCTGTTTTTT

d_gene: NA
v_gene: TRBV5-6
abundance: NA
j_gene: TRBJ1-2
CDR3aa: CASSLDGGNYGYTF
CDR3nt: TGTGCCAGCAGCTTGGATGGGGGGAACTATGGCTACACCTTC

d_gene: NA
v_gene: TRBV18
abundance: few
j_gene: TRBJ1-1
CDR3aa: CASSPYPSGEAFF
CDR3nt: TGTGCCAGCTCACCGTACCCCTCGGGTGAAGCTTTCTTT

d_gene: NA
v_gene: TRBV29-1
abundance: NA
j_gene: TRBJ2-1
CDR3aa: CSVLSGGGTDEQFF
CDR3nt: TGCAGCGTTCTTTCCGGGGGCGGGACGGATGAGCAGTTCTTC

d_gene: TRBD1
v_gene: TRBV13
abundance: NA
j_gene: TRBJ2-7
CDR3aa: CASSSRQGVSYEQYF
CDR3nt: TGTGCCAGCAGCTCGCGACAGGGGGTCTCCTACGAGCAGTACTTC